The 12 T cell receptor beta chains below were found in one sample sequenced in a study of OX40 agonist ivuxolimab in advanced cancers. Sequenced by immunoSEQ multiplex PCR; TCRdb stores in-frame clones only, minus some. The sample lists about 35,000 clones; 80% to 95% were seen once. Material: CD4+ or CD8+ T cells sorted from blood, obtained in a trial of the OX40 agonist ivuxolimab. Receptors originate from an adult with an advanced solid tumor such as melanoma, head and neck, liver or kidney cancer.

The chain combines TRBV27 with TRBJ1-5; TRBD1 is a possible D gene (5 bases). The germline V gene has CDR1 MNHEY and CDR2 SMNVEV (reference sequence). V was shortened by 3 bases and J by 1 base, with 10 bases between the two germline ends. The CDR3 runs 15 residues. The CDR3 bases are TGTGCCAGCAGTTTCTCCGGGGGAAGCAATCAGCCCCAGCATTTT. Protein sequence: CASSFSGGSNQPQHF.

The chain carries TRBV14 and TRBJ2-6, with 8 bases identical to TRBD1. CDR1 and CDR2 from the germline V gene are SGHDN and FVKESK. There are 15 residues in the CDR3. Unmatched junction bases numbered 0, after V lost 4 bases and J lost 1 base. The chain's CDR3 is CASSRTGSGANVLTF. CDR3 in DNA: TGTGCCAGCAGCCGGACAGGGTCTGGGGCCAACGTCCTGACTTTC. The full variable domain, with the rest looked up from reference TRBV14 and TRBJ2-6, is EAGVTQFPSHSVIEKGQTVTLRCDPISGHDNLYWYRRVMGKEIKFLLHFVKESKQDESGMPNNRFLAERTGGTYSTLKVQPAELEDSGVYFCASSRTGSGANVLTFGAGSRLTVL.

This clone has only one observation. The sample contains more than one DNA sequence encoding this CDR3. The chain couples TRBV9 to TRBJ2-7; 9 bases align to TRBD1. Germline lookup yields CDR1 SGDLS and CDR2 YYNGEE. V lost 4 bases to trimming and J lost 3 bases; unmatched junction nucleotides: 5. This CDR3 has 14 residues. CDR3 protein: CASSFRDRDYEQYF. The DNA for the CDR3 is TGTGCCAGCAGCTTCCGGGACAGGGACTACGAGCAGTACTTC.

This clone appeared a single time. The gene calls are TRBV4-1 and TRBJ2-6; no definite D call. The length of the CDR3 is 15 residues. With 4 bases removed from V and 2 bases from J, the gap between germline ends came to 9 bases. Germline assignment: CDR1 MGHRA and CDR2 YSYEKL. The DNA of the CDR3 is TGCGCCAGCAGCCCTCGTGATACTGGGGCCAACGTCCTGACTTTC. Its protein is CASSPRDTGANVLTF.

The V and J genes are TRBV28 and TRBJ2-1, with D maybe TRBD2 (7 bases). The CDR3 sequence is 14 residues long. Trimming shortened V by 10 bases and J by 0 bases, and 13 bases separated the two germline ends. The germline V gene has CDR1 MDHEN and CDR2 SYDVKM. For the CDR3, the DNA is TGTGCCACCCTAGGGGGGGACTCCTACAATGAGCAGTTCTTC. This codes for CATLGGDSYNEQFF.

In this sample, this clone turned up once. V usage is TRBV27 and J usage is TRBJ1-1, with D tentatively TRBD1 (5 bases). Trimming pared 4 bases from V and 4 bases from J, leaving 10 bases between. The CDR3 totals 13 residues. Germline values: CDR1 MNHEY, CDR2 SMNVEV (reference sequence). In DNA form, the CDR3 reads TGTGCCAGCAGTTGGGACTCGGCCACTGAAGCTTTCTTT. Its translation: CASSWDSATEAFF.

This sequence joins TRBV6-5 and TRBJ2-7; D remains unclear. Trimming pared 1 base from V and 5 bases from J, leaving 12 bases between. The CDR3 is made up of 14 amino acids. Germline CDR1 reads MNHEY; CDR2 reads SVGAGI. The CDR3 sequence is CASSYLTEPHEQYF. In DNA form, the CDR3 reads TGTGCCAGCAGTTACTTGACCGAGCCCCACGAGCAGTACTTC.

The chain links TRBV2 to TRBJ2-5, with a tentative D call TRBD2 (6 bases). The CDR3 totals 13 residues. CDR1 and CDR2 from the germline V gene are SNHLY and FYNNEI. V was shortened by 3 bases and J by 5 bases, with 10 bases between the two germline ends. CDR3 nucleotide sequence: TGTGCCAGCAGTGATTTGGCGGGGGAGACCCAGTACTTC. This codes for CASSDLAGETQYF.

The chain joins TRBV11-1 to TRBJ1-4; 7 nucleotides match TRBD1. The germline V gene encodes CDR1 SGHAT and CDR2 FQDESV (reference sequence). This CDR3 has 15 residues. Losses at the gene ends were 4 bases for V and 5 bases for J; bases not matched to a gene: 7. CDR3 sequence (DNA): TGTGCCAGCAGCTCGACGGGACAGCCAAATGAAAAACTGTTTTTT. Translated, it gives CASSSTGQPNEKLFF.

The gene calls are TRBV5-6 and TRBJ2-5, with a weak D call TRBD2 (6 bases). From germline, CDR1 is SGHDT and CDR2 YYEEEE. This CDR3 has 14 amino acids. V shed 4 bases and J shed 3 bases, with 13 bases lying between them. CDR3 residues: CASSPWGGEETQYF. CDR3 in DNA: TGTGCCAGCAGCCCCTGGGGAGGAGAAGAGACCCAGTACTTC.

The gene calls are TRBV4-1 and TRBJ2-5; either TRBD1 or TRBD2 may fit D (5 bases each). Germline values: CDR1 MGHRA, CDR2 YSYEKL. This CDR3 region has 13 residues. V shed 8 bases and J shed 1 base, with 11 bases lying between them. The CDR3 protein is CASRRGPQETQYF. The CDR3 DNA reads TGCGCCAGCCGCCGGGGCCCCCAAGAGACCCAGTACTTC.

V usage is TRBV27 and J usage is TRBJ2-7; D not resolved. The length of the CDR3 is 11 residues. With 3 bases removed from V and 5 bases from J, the gap between germline ends came to 5 bases. Per the germline V gene, CDR1 is MNHEY and CDR2 is SMNVEV (reference sequence). DNA of the CDR3: TGTGCCAGCAGTTTTAAGCACGAGCAGTACTTC. Its protein is CASSFKHEQYF.